The 23 T cell receptor beta chains given below trace back to one sample, sequenced in a study of T-cell reconstitution after alpha-beta-depleted transplantation in children. Unique molecular identifiers were incorporated when the TCRbeta library was constructed. TCRdb called the PCR reads again in MiXCR, with one record for every CDR3 protein. The sample lists 400,000 to 450,000 distinct CDR3 sequences; 43% were seen once. The sequences come from PBMCs, collected before TCRalphabeta/CD19-depleted stem cell transplant. The receptors stem from a girl aged 2-15 years with aplastic anemia, due to receive a stem cell transplant.

V usage is TRBV20-1 and J usage is TRBJ2-3, with TRBD2 matching 10 bases. Per germline, CDR1 DFQATT and CDR2 SNEGSKA (reference sequence). The length of the CDR3 is 16 residues. Trimming removed 6 bases from V and 5 bases from J; junction bases left unmatched: 14. This CDR3 is CSAKNPVAGGRDTQYF. CDR3 nucleotide sequence: TGCAGTGCGAAGAACCCCGTAGCGGGGGGTCGAGATACGCAGTATTTT.

The chain joins TRBV15 to TRBJ2-7; no reliable D call. V was cut by 1 base and J by 6 bases, with 10 bases left in between. Germline CDR1 LNHNV, CDR2 YYDKDF (reference sequence). The CDR3 extends over 13 amino acids. The CDR3 loop is CATSRAETREQYF. For the CDR3, the DNA is TGTGCCACCAGCAGAGCTGAAACCCGCGAGCAGTACTTC.

The J gene is TRBJ2-1, the V gene TRBV20-1, with D possibly being TRBD1 (5 bases). The germline gives CDR1 DFQATT, CDR2 SNEGSKA (reference sequence). The CDR3 extends over 13 amino acids. V was cut by 6 bases and J by 4 bases, with 13 bases left in between. The CDR3 protein is CSAVHTGYNEQFF. CDR3 nucleotides: TGCAGTGCGGTACATACAGGTTACAATGAGCAGTTCTTC.

In this sample, this clonotype turned up many times. The chain links TRBV20-1 to TRBJ2-7, with TRBD2 matching 8 bases. CDR3 length: 13 amino acids. With V trimmed by 3 bases and J by 3 bases, 4 bases remained unmatched. Germline V lookup: CDR1 DFQATT, CDR2 SNEGSKA (reference sequence). The DNA for the CDR3 is TGCAGTGCTAGCGGCGGGGGGTTCTACGAGCAGTACTTC. As protein: CSASGGGFYEQYF.

The chain is built from TRBV20-1 and TRBJ1-2; 8 positions agree with TRBD1. Per germline, CDR1 DFQATT and CDR2 SNEGSKA (reference sequence). Germline trimming cut 7 bases from V and 7 bases from J; bases unmatched to any gene: 11. The CDR3 contains 13 residues. Written as DNA, the CDR3 is TGCAGTGACGCACTTGGACAGGGCGGTGGCTACACCTTC. Protein product: CSDALGQGGGYTF.

This clonotype was observed a few times. This rearrangement joins TRBV9 to TRBJ1-1, with D unclear. The V and J ends lost 0 bases and 4 bases respectively, with 13 bases between them. Germline V gene sequence: CDR1 SGDLS, CDR2 YYNGEE. The CDR3 is 15 residues long. For the CDR3, the DNA is TGTGCCAGCAGCGTAGAGGACTACCTCGGCACTGAAGCTTTCTTT. Its protein product is CASSVEDYLGTEAFF.

This clonotype was counted a single time. The rearrangement uses TRBV28 and TRBJ2-1; TRBD2 agrees at 10 bases. V dropped 6 bases and J dropped 5; count of bases not matched to a gene: 7. This CDR3 is built from 15 residues. The germline V gene has CDR1 MDHEN and CDR2 SYDVKM. The chain's CDR3 is CASSPTSGTNNEQFF. As DNA, the CDR3 is TGTGCCAGCAGCCCCACTAGCGGGACCAACAATGAGCAGTTCTTC.

This chain links TRBV5-1 with TRBJ2-3, with D possibly TRBD1 on 6 matching bases. This CDR3 has 16 residues. Looked up from germline, CDR1 is SGHRS and CDR2 is YFSETQ. V was pared by 4 bases and J by 0 bases, with 15 bases between. The CDR3 region is CASSGGWGPSTDTQYF. The CDR3, as DNA: TGCGCCAGCAGCGGGGGTTGGGGGCCGAGCACAGATACGCAGTATTTT.

This chain links TRBV6-1 with TRBJ2-7; D is unresolved. V lost 8 bases to trimming and J lost 2 bases, with 16 bases between them. The germline CDR1 and CDR2 sequences are MNHNS and SASEGT. The CDR3 consists of 14 residues. The CDR3 is CASSSTENPYEQYF. DNA of the CDR3: TGTGCCAGCTCCTCTACGGAAAACCCCTACGAGCAGTACTTC.

The gene calls are TRBV12-3 or TRBV12-4 and TRBJ2-1; 9 bases map to TRBD2. The CDR3 consists of 14 residues. The ends lost 5 bases at V and 6 bases at J; junction bases unmatched: 5. CDR3 in amino acids: CASSRLAGVNEQFF. The DNA of the CDR3 is TGTGCCAGCAGTCGGTTAGCGGGAGTCAATGAGCAGTTCTTC.

Only one count was recorded for this clonotype. This chain links TRBV28 with TRBJ2-1; possibly TRBD2 for D (7 bases). Germline CDR1 MDHEN, CDR2 SYDVKM. CDR3 length: 15 residues. Between the trimmed V and J ends, which lost 11 bases and 5 bases, there was a span of 22 bases. CDR3 in amino acids: CAVGGYGGRDNEQFF. CDR3 nucleotides: TGTGCCGTAGGAGGTTACGGGGGGCGCGACAATGAGCAGTTCTTC.

This chain links TRBV5-1 with TRBJ2-1, with 8 bases fitting TRBD2. This CDR3 comprises 14 residues. The J segment lost 3 bases and the V segment lost 4 bases, leaving 3 bases of the junction unmatched. Germline-derived CDR1 and CDR2 are SGHRS and YFSETQ. In DNA, the CDR3 is TGCGCCAGCAGCCAGACTAGCGACTACAATGAGCAGTTCTTC. Its protein is CASSQTSDYNEQFF.

This clonotype came up many times. The chain couples TRBV9 to TRBJ2-7; 12 nucleotides match TRBD1. This CDR3 has 15 residues. CDR1 is SGDLS and CDR2 is YYNGEE in the germline V gene. Germline trimming cut 0 bases from V and 7 bases from J; bases unmatched to any gene: 5. The CDR3 DNA follows: TGTGCCAGCAGCGTAGGCGGGACAGGGGGCTGGGAGCAGTACTTC. Protein sequence: CASSVGGTGGWEQYF.

V is TRBV7-2 and J is TRBJ2-3; 7 bases agree with TRBD2. The CDR3 covers 14 residues. Germline CDR1 SGHTA, CDR2 FQGNSA. With V trimmed by 1 base and J by 5 bases, 3 bases remained unmatched. The CDR3 region is CASSLVGTIDTQYF. CDR3 in DNA: TGTGCCAGCAGCTTAGTGGGGACTATAGATACGCAGTATTTT.

The sample holds a few counts of this clonotype. The V gene is TRBV15, the J gene TRBJ1-1; TRBD1 might be the D (5 bases). The V end lost 5 bases, the J end lost 1 base, and 11 bases lay between the germline ends. The CDR3 runs to 14 residues. Germline values: CDR1 LNHNV, CDR2 YYDKDF (reference sequence). CDR3 in amino acids: CATSGWGGNTEAFF. The DNA of the CDR3 is TGTGCCACCAGCGGATGGGGGGGGAACACTGAAGCTTTCTTT. Supplemented by reference TRBV15 and TRBJ1-1, the full variable domain reads DAMVIQNPRYQVTQFGKPVTLSCSQTLNHNVMYWYQQKSSQAPKLLFHYYDKDFNNEADTPDNFQSRRPNTSFCFLDIRSPGLGDTAMYLCATSGWGGNTEAFFGQGTRLTVV.

The chain recombines TRBV5-1 with TRBJ2-3, with a weak D call TRBD2 (6 bases). The CDR3 consists of 16 residues. The V end was cut by 2 bases, the J end by 0 bases, with 13 bases between. Germline V gene lookup returns CDR1 SGHRS and CDR2 YFSETQ. The CDR3 DNA sequence: TGCGCCAGCAGCTTTCTAGCGTCCCTTAGCACAGATACGCAGTATTTT. Translation gives CASSFLASLSTDTQYF. Using reference TRBV5-1 and TRBJ2-3 for the parts outside the CDR3, the full variable domain is KAGVTQTPRYLIKTRGQQVTLSCSPISGHRSVSWYQQTPGQGLQFLFEYFSETQRNKGNFPGRFSGRQFSNSRSEMNVSTLELGDSALYLCASSFLASLSTDTQYFGPGTRLTVL.

This clonotype was counted a few times. J is TRBJ2-1 and V is TRBV4-2, with D hard to call. Per the germline V gene, CDR1 is LGHNA and CDR2 is YNFKEQ. This CDR3 contains 13 residues. V shed 0 bases and J shed 5 bases, with 5 bases lying between them. In DNA, the CDR3 is TGTGCCAGCAGCCAAGAACTGAACAATGAGCAGTTCTTC. Its translation: CASSQELNNEQFF.

This clonotype was counted at least ten times. The V call is TRBV20-1, the J call TRBJ2-7; the match to TRBD2 covers 11 bases. J lost 3 bases, V lost 1 base, and 14 bases had no gene match. This CDR3 spans 18 amino acids. Germline V lookup: CDR1 DFQATT, CDR2 SNEGSKA (reference sequence). CDR3 DNA sequence: TGCAGTGCTAGAGGTTCGGGACTAGCGGCCGGTCGCGGCTACGAGCAGTACTTC. Translating it yields CSARGSGLAAGRGYEQYF.

The V gene is TRBV5-5, the J gene TRBJ2-2, with TRBD1 matching 9 bases. This CDR3 comprises 18 residues. Germline V gene data show CDR1 as SGHKS and CDR2 as YYEKEE (reference sequence). The V gene end was trimmed by 0 bases and the J gene end by 1 base; junction bases not matched to a gene: 7. The CDR3 nucleotides read TGTGCCAGCAGCTTGGCCGCGGGACAGGGATGGAACACCGGGGAGCTGTTTTTT. As protein: CASSLAAGQGWNTGELFF.

This clonotype occurred a few times. V gene TRBV12-5 combines with J gene TRBJ2-3, with 10 bases that match TRBD2. The CDR3 runs 20 residues. V shed 0 bases, J shed 3 bases, and the junction held 15 bases outside the gene matches. Germline values: CDR1 LGHNT, CDR2 FRNRAP. CDR3 loop: CASGLVPFLSEREGTDTQYF. The CDR3 DNA follows: TGTGCTAGTGGTTTGGTACCTTTCCTCAGTGAGCGGGAGGGTACAGATACGCAGTATTTT.

The J gene is TRBJ2-3, the V gene TRBV18; no reliable D call. Germline values: CDR1 KGHSH, CDR2 LQKENI. The CDR3 consists of 15 residues. Trimming took 4 bases from V and 1 from J, leaving 12 bases between them. This CDR3 is CASSRDRPGTDTQYF. CDR3 bases: TGTGCCAGCTCACGAGACCGGCCCGGCACAGATACGCAGTATTTT.

Comments on this clonotype: Possible read error: a much larger clone is one base away. CDR3 amino acids: CASSFGRKETQSF. The DNA of the CDR3 is TGTGCCAGCAGTTTCGGGAGAAAAGAGACCCAGTCCTTC. The chain joins TRBV12-3 or TRBV12-4 to TRBJ2-5; D perhaps matches TRBD2 (6 bases). CDR3 length: 13 amino acids.

This chain's CDR3 is CREGGYDGYTF. The CDR3, as DNA: TGCAGGGAGGGGGGGTATGATGGCTACACCTTC. The chain carries TRBV20-1 and TRBJ1-2; D is possibly TRBD1 (6 bases). The CDR3 has 11 amino acids. From germline, CDR1 is DFQATT and CDR2 SNEGSKA (reference sequence).